Here is one T cell receptor (beta chain) with its context. Libraries were prepared by immunoSEQ multiplex PCR; TCRdb keeps only in-frame clonotypes and omits some of them. The sample lists 90,000 to 100,000 clones, approximately 84% occurring once. This CDR3 spans 13 amino acids. The V segment lost 4 bases and the J segment 6 bases; nucleotides outside the gene matches: 0. Germline V gives CDR1 WNHNN, CDR2 SYGVQD (reference sequence). This record comes from a study of blood T cell repertoires in COVID-19. Source material: peripheral blood. The V and J genes are TRBV10-1 and TRBJ2-2, with 9 positions matching TRBD1. The clonotype was recovered from a man between 65 and 79 years old with acute or convalescent COVID-19. CDR3 sequence: CASSGQGAGELFF. The CDR3 DNA follows: TGCGCCAGCAGTGGACAGGGGGCCGGGGAGCTGTTTTTT.